This T cell receptor (beta chain) is drawn from a study of T cell repertoires in cytomegalovirus infection. Study summary: Carrying CMV and the relevant HLA type showed in public TCR beta signatures.

CDR3 length: 16 residues. J lost 4 bases, V lost 0 bases, and 6 bases had no gene match. Germline V lookup: CDR1 DFQATT, CDR2 SNEGSKA (reference sequence). This clonotype was picked up a small number of times. MiXCR, run by TCRdb on the reads, gives a single entry per CDR3 protein. Among roughly 100,000 distinct CDR3 sequences listed, 16% were seen once. This clonotype was sampled from a human donor in good health (CMV status not recorded). Some clones in this sample may be carry-over from other donors' samples. The V and J genes are TRBV20-1 and TRBJ1-4; TRBD1 aligns across 9 bases. The material sequenced was PBMCs. The CDR3 protein is CSARDGSTGGNEKLFF. CDR3 coding DNA: TGCAGTGCTAGAGATGGGTCGACAGGGGGTAATGAAAAACTGTTTTTT.